This passage covers 28 T cell receptor beta chains from one sample sequenced in a study of cytomegalovirus exposure and HLA in healthy donors. This PCR relied on a set of 60 Vbeta primers and 13 Jbeta primers. Assay: immunoSEQ multiplex PCR; the TCRdb copy retains only in-frame clones and omits some. This table holds under 200,000 clones, roughly 13% found once. Input material: PBMCs. These TCRs come from a man in his fifties or sixties in good health and CMV-seropositive.

The chain recombines TRBV25-1 with TRBJ1-2; a weak D match, TRBD1 (6 bases). Trimming shortened V by 2 bases and J by 7 bases, and 11 bases separated the two germline ends. CDR3 size: 13 residues. Germline V gene sequence: CDR1 MGHDK, CDR2 SYGVNS. Written as DNA, the CDR3 is TGTGCCAGCAGTGAACACAACAGGGTTGGCTACACCTTC. It translates to CASSEHNRVGYTF.

This clone turned up a few times. CDR3 DNA sequence: TGCAGCGTATCAGGGAAAGGTGAAGCTTTCTTT. Its translation is CSVSGKGEAFF. The chain is built from TRBV29-1 and TRBJ1-1; TRBD1 might be the D (5 bases). Trimming stripped 6 bases from V and 7 bases from J, with 12 bases between. The germline gives CDR1 SQVTM, CDR2 ANQGSEA. The CDR3 contains 11 residues.

The chain joins TRBV11-3 to TRBJ1-1; 9 positions agree with TRBD1. The CDR3 runs to 15 residues. The germline V gene encodes CDR1 SGHNT and CDR2 YENEEA. V shed 4 bases, J shed 1 base, and the junction held 4 bases outside the gene matches. CDR3 protein: CASSSGQGRNTEAFF. The CDR3 DNA follows: TGTGCCAGCAGCTCGGGACAGGGACGGAACACTGAAGCTTTCTTT.

This clone was counted between two and nine times. CDR3 nucleotide sequence: TGCAGCGTGGCCCCAGGGGCGACTAATGAAAAACTGTTTTTT. Its protein product is CSVAPGATNEKLFF. The chain couples TRBV29-1 to TRBJ1-4; possible D gene TRBD1, 6 bases. V dropped 6 bases and J dropped 2 bases, with 13 bases sitting between them. Germline V lookup: CDR1 SQVTM, CDR2 ANQGSEA. The CDR3 spans 14 residues.

J is TRBJ2-1 and V is TRBV30, with D maybe TRBD1 (5 bases). The V end was cut by 0 bases, the J end by 12 bases, with 15 bases between. CDR3 size: 13 residues. CDR1 GTSNPN and CDR2 SVGIG come from the germline V gene (reference sequence). CDR3 amino acids: CAWSVDLFTGQFF. CDR3 sequence (DNA): TGTGCCTGGAGTGTAGACCTATTTACAGGGCAGTTCTTC.

This clone was detected only a few times. The V gene is TRBV11-2, the J gene TRBJ2-5; no reliable D call. The CDR3 loop spans 12 amino acids. The V and J ends lost 5 bases and 5 bases respectively, with 9 bases between them. Germline V CDR1 and CDR2: SGHAT, FQNNGV. This CDR3 is CASSPVGETQYF. Here the CDR3 DNA reads TGTGCCAGCAGCCCCGTCGGGGAGACCCAGTACTTC.

This clone appeared a few times. The rearrangement links TRBV5-1 to TRBJ2-5, with TRBD1 as a possible D gene (5 bases). CDR3 length equals 14 residues. Germline CDR1 reads SGHRS; CDR2 reads YFSETQ. V gave up 0 bases and J gave up 1 base, with 7 bases separating them. In nucleotides, the CDR3 is TGCGCCAGCAGCTTGGCAGGGCCCCAAGAGACCCAGTACTTC. Protein: CASSLAGPQETQYF.

The chain carries TRBV6-5 and TRBJ1-2; TRBD1 aligns across 8 bases. This CDR3 has 15 residues. Germline loops: CDR1 MNHEY, CDR2 SVGAGI. The J segment lost 3 bases and the V segment lost 5 bases, leaving 8 bases of the junction unmatched. The chain's CDR3 is CASSRDRGLYYGYTF. CDR3 sequence (DNA): TGTGCCAGCAGTCGAGACAGGGGACTTTACTATGGCTACACCTTC.

This chain links TRBV6-5 with TRBJ1-2; 7 bases match TRBD1. Germline CDR1 is MNHEY and CDR2 is SVGAGI. The CDR3 runs 14 residues. With 4 bases clipped from V and 7 bases from J, the junction kept 9 bases outside the gene matches. The CDR3 region has the DNA TGTGCCAGCAGTTTTCAACAGGGGAAGGGTGGCTACACCTTC. Protein product: CASSFQQGKGGYTF.

This clone was seen only a few times. The chain uses TRBV7-2 and TRBJ2-7; TRBD2 matches 7 bases. The CDR3 sequence is 15 residues long. The trim removed 2 bases at V and 7 bases at J, leaving 11 bases unmatched. The V gene's germline CDR1 is SGHTA and CDR2 FQGNSA. CDR3 protein: CASSLLSAGSGEQYF. CDR3 bases: TGTGCCAGCAGCTTATTGTCAGCGGGGTCAGGGGAGCAGTACTTC.

This clone turned up a few times. The gene calls are TRBV7-3 and TRBJ2-3; 9 positions match TRBD2. Germline lookup yields CDR1 SGHTA and CDR2 FQGTGA. The trim removed 2 bases at V and 4 bases at J, leaving 10 bases unmatched. This CDR3 region has 17 residues. The CDR3 bases are TGTGCCAGCAGCTTACAGGGCGGGGGGGCCAGCGCAGATACGCAGTATTTT. This sequence encodes CASSLQGGGASADTQYF.

This clone was observed a handful of times. This sequence joins TRBV29-1 and TRBJ2-7; 9 nucleotides align to TRBD1. The CDR3 is made up of 11 amino acids. J was trimmed by 6 bases and V by 8 bases; bases with no gene match: 5. Germline V gene data show CDR1 as SQVTM and CDR2 as ANQGSEA. The CDR3 sequence is CSTGQGFEQYF. The DNA for the CDR3 is TGCAGCACGGGACAGGGATTCGAGCAGTACTTC.

This chain links TRBV19 with TRBJ1-3; D unresolved. Trimming took off 3 bases at V and 0 bases at J, with 9 bases between the two ends. The CDR3 sequence is 15 residues long. Germline V gives CDR1 LNHDA, CDR2 SQIVND (reference sequence). CDR3 sequence reads: CASSIDTSSGNTIYF. The CDR3, as DNA: TGTGCCAGTAGTATCGACACATCCTCTGGAAACACCATATATTTT.

J is TRBJ2-3 and V is TRBV7-2; TRBD2 aligns across 9 bases. Germline V gives CDR1 SGHTA, CDR2 FQGNSA. The CDR3 has 14 residues. J lost 3 bases, V lost 7 bases, and 5 bases had no gene match. CDR3 amino acids: CASTVAGGTDTQYF. The CDR3 DNA reads as TGTGCCAGCACCGTCGCGGGGGGGACAGATACGCAGTATTTT.

This clone was seen a few times. The chain combines TRBV7-2 with TRBJ1-6; D call uncertain. This CDR3 is 16 amino acids long. The V gene lost 5 bases and the J gene lost 0 bases, with 11 bases spanning the gap. The germline CDR1 and CDR2 sequences are SGHTA and FQGNSA. CDR3 sequence: CASSPRTSSYNSPLHF. The CDR3 DNA reads TGTGCCAGCAGCCCGAGAACTAGCTCCTATAATTCACCCCTCCACTTT. The entire variable domain, with the rest obtained from reference TRBV7-2 and TRBJ1-6, is as follows: GAGVSQSPSNKVTEKGKDVELRCDPISGHTALYWYRQSLGQGLEFLIYFQGNSAPDKSGLPSDRFSAERTGGSVSTLTIQRTQQEDSAVYLCASSPRTSSYNSPLHFGNGTRLTVT.

This clone was counted a few times. The CDR3 region is CASSAQGETEAFF. The CDR3 bases are TGTGCCAGCAGTGCCCAGGGGGAGACTGAAGCTTTCTTT. The chain combines TRBV2 with TRBJ1-1, with 7 nucleotides matching TRBD1. V trimming: 4 bases; J trimming: 5 bases; junction bases outside the gene matches: 4. The CDR3 totals 13 residues. Looked up from germline, CDR1 is SNHLY and CDR2 is FYNNEI.

This chain links TRBV6-7 with TRBJ2-2; the match to TRBD1 covers 7 bases. TRBV6-7 is labeled an ORF, and its function is uncertain. The CDR3 totals 14 residues. With V trimmed by 8 bases and J by 2 bases, 5 bases remained unmatched. The DNA of the CDR3 is TGTGCCAGCCCGGGACAGACAAACACCGGGGAGCTGTTTTTT. Encoded protein: CASPGQTNTGELFF.

This clone was detected only a few times. The V and J genes are TRBV5-6 and TRBJ1-2, with D possibly TRBD1 on 5 matching bases. The V gene's germline CDR1 is SGHDT and CDR2 YYEEEE. Trimming removed 4 bases from V and 8 bases from J, with 12 bases in between. The CDR3 totals 12 residues. In nucleotides, the CDR3 is TGTGCCAGCAGCCCGGGACTGGGGGGCTACACCTTC. Its translation: CASSPGLGGYTF.

This clone appeared a few times. V gene TRBV4-1 combines with J gene TRBJ1-1, with D hard to call. This CDR3 comprises 13 residues. From germline, CDR1 is MGHRA and CDR2 YSYEKL. In nucleotides, the CDR3 is TGCGGCAGAAGCCAAGAGCTGGCAGGTGAAGCTTTCTTT. This codes for CGRSQELAGEAFF.

There are a few counts of this clone. The V and J genes are TRBV16 and TRBJ1-2, with TRBD1 matching 7 bases. CDR1 and CDR2 from the germline V gene are KGHSY and FQNENV. This CDR3 has 15 amino acids. Unmatched junction bases numbered 12, after V lost 5 bases and J lost 6 bases. The CDR3 DNA is TGTGCCAGCAGCGTGCAAAGGGACAGTAAGGATGGCTACACCTTC. Encoded protein: CASSVQRDSKDGYTF.

The rearrangement joins TRBV11-3 to TRBJ1-2, with D tentatively TRBD1 (5 bases). The germline gives CDR1 SGHNT, CDR2 YENEEA. V lost 5 bases and J 5 bases, leaving 21 bases between the germline ends. The CDR3 totals 16 residues. DNA of the CDR3: TGTGCCAGCAGCCATAAGGGTGGGGCAGATCTGTATGGCTACACCTTC. It encodes CASSHKGGADLYGYTF. The whole variable domain, filled in from reference TRBV11-3 and TRBJ1-2, reads EAGVVQSPRYKIIEKKQPVAFWCNPISGHNTLYWYLQNLGQGPELLIRYENEEAVDDSQLPKDRFSAERLKGVDSTLKIQPAELGDSAVYLCASSHKGGADLYGYTFGSGTRLTVV.

The chain joins TRBV7-2 to TRBJ1-1; TRBD1 agrees at 8 bases. The V gene's germline CDR1 is SGHTA and CDR2 FQGNSA. The CDR3 is 15 amino acids. V lost 5 bases, J lost 5 bases, and 10 bases stayed unmatched. Written as DNA, the CDR3 is TGTGCCAGCAGCCCCCAGGGGGCATGGGGAACTGAAGCTTTCTTT. Its translation: CASSPQGAWGTEAFF.

This clone has just a few counts. The chain links TRBV5-1 to TRBJ2-7; possible D gene TRBD1, 6 bases. The last part of the DNA fits TRBJ2-5 better; the J call may be wrong. The CDR3 consists of 13 residues. Germline V gene sequence: CDR1 SGHRS, CDR2 YFSETQ. CDR3 residues: CASSLGQKETQYF. CDR3 nucleotides: TGCGCCAGCAGCCTAGGACAGAAAGAGACCCAGTACTTC.

The CDR3 DNA reads TGTGCCAACCGCCCTAGCGGGGCCCAAGAGACCCAGTACTTC. Translation gives CANRPSGAQETQYF. This sequence joins TRBV2 and TRBJ2-5; TRBD2 matches at 9 bases. The CDR3 loop spans 14 amino acids. The trim removed 10 bases at V and 1 base at J, leaving 7 bases unmatched. Germline V gives CDR1 SNHLY, CDR2 FYNNEI.

In its sample, this clone was seen a few times. The V gene is TRBV11-3, the J gene TRBJ2-3; a possible D gene is TRBD1 (6 bases). From germline, CDR1 is SGHNT and CDR2 YENEEA. Trimming stripped 4 bases from V and 4 bases from J, with 9 bases between. The CDR3 consists of 13 residues. The CDR3 region is CASSSRGSDTQYF. The CDR3 nucleotides are TGTGCCAGCAGCTCCAGGGGCTCAGATACGCAGTATTTT.

This clone was counted only a few times. V gene TRBV11-2 combines with J gene TRBJ1-5; D uncertain. V lost 0 bases, J lost 4 bases, and 4 bases lay in between. CDR1 and CDR2 from the germline V gene are SGHAT and FQNNGV. The CDR3 contains 13 residues. In DNA, the CDR3 is TGTGCCAGCAGCTTAGAGCGAAATCAGCCCCAGCATTTT. This encodes CASSLERNQPQHF.

J is TRBJ1-1 and V is TRBV27, with D possibly TRBD1 on 6 matching bases. V lost 7 bases to trimming and J lost 2 bases, with 14 bases between them. The CDR3 covers 14 residues. Looked up from germline, CDR1 is MNHEY and CDR2 is SMNVEV (reference sequence). The CDR3 DNA follows: TGTGCCAGCATCACAGGGACCGGAAACACTGAAGCTTTCTTT. Its translation is CASITGTGNTEAFF.

This clone was counted a few times. The chain recombines TRBV4-3 with TRBJ2-5, with TRBD2 as a possible D gene (6 bases). V gave up 4 bases and J gave up 6 bases, with 15 bases separating them. The CDR3 spans 14 residues. Germline V gives CDR1 LGHNA, CDR2 YSLEER. CDR3 region: CASSLEAGVQTQYF. CDR3 nucleotide sequence: TGCGCCAGCAGCCTCGAAGCGGGTGTACAGACCCAGTACTTC.